A single sample gave rise to the 14 T cell receptor beta chains below, sequenced in a study of identical twins. TCRdb ran MiXCR on the 5' RACE reads and lists one entry per CDR3 protein. The sample yields hundreds of thousands of distinct CDR3 sequences, 7.5% to 9.5% seen once. These data also formed part of another study, on yellow fever vaccine responses in identical twins.

The sequenced material came from CD8+ T cells sorted from blood. Source of these receptors: a young woman in good health.

This clonotype was recorded at least ten times. This chain links TRBV7-9 with TRBJ2-7; TRBD2 aligns across 10 bases. J was trimmed by 6 bases and V by 5 bases; bases with no gene match: 4. Germline loops: CDR1 SEHNR, CDR2 FQNEAQ (reference sequence). This CDR3 has 13 amino acids. Here the CDR3 DNA reads TGTGCCAGCAGCCCTAGCGGGAGCTCCGAGCAGTACTTC. Translated, it gives CASSPSGSSEQYF. The complete variable domain, with remaining parts taken from reference TRBV7-9 and TRBJ2-7, reads DTGVSQNPRHKITKRGQNVTFRCDPISEHNRLYWYRQTLGQGPEFLTYFQNEAQLEKSRLLSDRFSAERPKGSFSTLEIQRTEQGDSAMYLCASSPSGSSEQYFGPGTRLTVT.

This clonotype showed up just a few times. The chain carries TRBV29-1 and TRBJ2-1; maybe TRBD1 (5 bases). CDR3 length: 15 amino acids. The germline CDR1 and CDR2 sequences are SQVTM and ANQGSEA. V lost 1 base and J 2 bases, leaving 12 bases between the germline ends. The CDR3 is CSVEAPDRTYNEQFF. The CDR3 nucleotides read TGCAGCGTTGAAGCCCCCGACAGAACCTACAATGAGCAGTTCTTC.

The CDR3 region has the DNA TGTGCCAGTGCCTCTGGGGGGGGTGGCAATGAGCAGTTCTTC. Translation: CASASGGGGNEQFF. The genes are TRBV7-3 and TRBJ2-1, with 7 bases aligning to TRBD2. Unmatched junction bases numbered 11, after V lost 9 bases and J lost 6 bases. CDR1 is SGHTA, CDR2 FQGTGA, per germline. The CDR3 has 14 residues.

This clonotype has ten or more counts. J is TRBJ2-3 and V is TRBV29-1; weak D call: TRBD1 (6 bases). Germline loops: CDR1 SQVTM, CDR2 ANQGSEA. This CDR3 spans 16 amino acids. V lost 5 bases and J 4 bases, leaving 22 bases between the germline ends. The CDR3 nucleotides read TGCAGCGTTCTTAGTCGGAGCATCCCAGGGGCAGATACGCAGTATTTT. Translation gives CSVLSRSIPGADTQYF.

The chain uses TRBV19 and TRBJ2-7; D unresolved. CDR3 length: 12 residues. Germline CDR1 LNHDA, CDR2 SQIVND (reference sequence). The V end lost 4 bases, the J end lost 6 bases, and 10 bases lay between the germline ends. The CDR3 here is CASSTPTGEQYF. The CDR3 DNA reads TGTGCCAGTAGTACCCCCACGGGCGAGCAGTACTTC.

V is TRBV13 and J is TRBJ2-7, with D unclear. The CDR3 sequence is 13 residues long. Per the germline V gene, CDR1 is PRHDT and CDR2 is FYEKMQ (reference sequence). Between the trimmed V and J ends, which lost 8 bases and 6 bases, there was a span of 17 bases. The chain's CDR3 is CASCAGRKAEQYF. The CDR3 DNA reads as TGTGCCAGCTGTGCAGGCAGAAAGGCCGAGCAGTACTTC.

This clonotype was seen many times. This rearrangement joins TRBV4-1 to TRBJ2-1, with 9 nucleotides matching TRBD2. The CDR3 loop spans 15 amino acids. V shed 1 base, J shed 6 bases, and the junction held 4 bases outside the gene matches. Germline loops: CDR1 MGHRA, CDR2 YSYEKL. The CDR3 bases are TGCGCCAGCAGCCAAGGGACTAGCGATGGCAATGAGCAGTTCTTC. Its protein product is CASSQGTSDGNEQFF.

This clonotype was seen repeatedly, ten times or more. This chain links TRBV27 with TRBJ2-7; tentative D call: TRBD2 (5 bases). CDR3 size: 13 residues. Germline values: CDR1 MNHEY, CDR2 SMNVEV (reference sequence). The V and J ends lost 6 bases and 2 bases respectively, with 11 bases between them. CDR3 in amino acids: CASSNLEAYEQYF. The CDR3 DNA follows: TGTGCCAGCAGCAATCTGGAGGCCTACGAGCAGTACTTC.

This clonotype was detected many times. The chain carries TRBV5-1 and TRBJ2-7; 9 bases line up with TRBD1. This CDR3 is built from 14 residues. Trimming removed 6 bases from V and 5 bases from J; junction bases left unmatched: 9. Looked up from germline, CDR1 is SGHRS and CDR2 is YFSETQ. The CDR3: CASKPGQGIHEQYF. CDR3 DNA sequence: TGCGCCAGCAAACCGGGACAGGGTATCCACGAGCAGTACTTC.

The chain employs TRBV28 and TRBJ2-3; D not certain. V lost 5 bases, J lost 0 bases, and 12 bases lay in between. This CDR3 spans 15 amino acids. The V gene's germline CDR1 is MDHEN and CDR2 SYDVKM. Here the CDR3 DNA reads TGTGCCAGCAGTGATAGGGAACCTAGCACAGATACGCAGTATTTT. Protein: CASSDREPSTDTQYF.

There are many counts of this clonotype. This chain uses TRBV6-5 with TRBJ2-7; D not resolved. The CDR3 covers 12 residues. Germline CDR1 MNHEY, CDR2 SVGAGI. V lost 6 bases to trimming and J lost 3 bases, with 9 bases between them. The CDR3: CASSPDFYEQYF. As DNA, the CDR3 is TGTGCCAGCAGCCCTGACTTCTACGAGCAGTACTTC.

The CDR3 spells CASSGRTGGHEAFF. As DNA, the CDR3 is TGTGCCAGCAGTGGGAGGACAGGGGGACATGAAGCTTTCTTT. The V and J genes are TRBV2 and TRBJ1-1; 10 nucleotides match TRBD1. The trim removed 4 bases at V and 7 bases at J, leaving 6 bases unmatched. Germline values: CDR1 SNHLY, CDR2 FYNNEI. The CDR3 spans 14 residues.

Many counts were recorded for this clonotype. The chain recombines TRBV10-3 with TRBJ1-1; D might be TRBD1 (5 bases). The CDR3 spans 17 residues. The germline V gene encodes CDR1 ENHRY and CDR2 SYGVKD. Trimming shortened V by 9 bases and J by 2 bases, and 25 bases separated the two germline ends. CDR3 sequence reads: CAIGRWQVGDDNTEAFF. In DNA form, the CDR3 reads TGTGCCATAGGTCGGTGGCAGGTGGGGGATGATAACACTGAAGCTTTCTTT.

This clonotype was detected only a few times. This chain joins TRBV29-1 and TRBJ2-7, with 8 bases identical to TRBD1. Germline V gene lookup returns CDR1 SQVTM and CDR2 ANQGSEA. CDR3 length: 14 residues. Trimming removed 1 base from V and 6 bases from J; junction bases left unmatched: 8. CDR3 sequence reads: CSVEARGRIGEQYF. For the CDR3, the DNA is TGCAGCGTTGAAGCCAGGGGGCGAATCGGCGAGCAGTACTTC.